Shown below are 6 T cell receptor beta chains from a single sample sequenced in a study of T cell repertoires in cytomegalovirus infection. From the reads, TCRdb called clonotypes with MiXCR, one entry per CDR3 protein. The sample yields around 450,000 distinct CDR3 sequences, about 33% seen once. Source material: PBMCs. These receptors all come from a human donor in good health (CMV status not recorded). Some clones in this sample may be carry-over from other donors' samples.

This clonotype appeared a few times. The rearrangement links TRBV4-3 to TRBJ2-1; TRBD1 might be the D (6 bases). The germline CDR1 and CDR2 sequences are LGHNA and YSLEER. The germline V and J ends were trimmed by 4 bases and 9 bases, with 19 bases remaining between them. The CDR3 has 15 residues. CDR3 sequence: CASSLGVGVGGEQFF. The CDR3, as DNA: TGCGCCAGCAGCCTTGGGGTGGGGGTAGGGGGTGAGCAGTTCTTC.

This clonotype was picked up many times. A read error may produce the germline difference seen at one junction end. This chain joins TRBV7-7 and TRBJ1-2; no clear D. Germline assignment: CDR1 SSHAT and CDR2 FNYEAQ (reference sequence). This CDR3 has 14 amino acids. The CDR3 DNA follows: TGTGCTAGCAGCTTAGTCAAGCCTAGAGACGGCTACACCTTC. Translating it yields CASSLVKPRDGYTF.

This clonotype showed up just a few times. An end of the junction does not agree with germline; a read error may underlie this. The chain is built from TRBV7-7 and TRBJ2-2; D is undetermined. Germline values: CDR1 SSHAT, CDR2 FNYEAQ (reference sequence). The CDR3 covers 17 residues. The CDR3 bases are TGTGCTAGCAGCACTAACTGGGTTGGTGACGACACCGGGGAGCTGTTTTTT. Translated, it gives CASSTNWVGDDTGELFF.

About this clonotype: Given a much more abundant clone one base away, this may be a read error. The chain uses TRBV7-9 and TRBJ2-7; D assignment may be TRBD1 or TRBD2 (5 bases each). Germline V gene lookup returns CDR1 SEHNR and CDR2 FQNEAQ (reference sequence). Trimming took off 3 bases at V and 8 bases at J, with 14 bases between the two ends. The CDR3 totals 13 residues. CDR3 sequence: CASSLGPGDKQYF. CDR3 DNA: TGTGCCAGCAGCTTGGGACCAGGAGACAAGCAGTACTTC.

The genes are TRBV7-9 and TRBJ2-1, with D possibly being TRBD2 (6 bases). CDR1 and CDR2 from the germline V gene are SEHNR and FQNEAQ (reference sequence). The CDR3 consists of 15 residues. Trimming took 3 bases from V and 3 from J, leaving 12 bases between them. DNA for the CDR3: TGTGCCAGCAGCTTGGCGGGGCCTTTCTACAATGAGCAGTTCTTC. This codes for CASSLAGPFYNEQFF.

The chain has TRBV7-3 and TRBJ2-1, with 15 positions matching TRBD2. In germline, CDR1 is SGHTA, CDR2 FQGTGA. The CDR3 extends over 19 amino acids. V trimming: 5 bases; J trimming: 0 bases; junction bases outside the gene matches: 8. This CDR3 reads CASSPGLAGGGSSYNEQFF. Written as DNA, the CDR3 is TGTGCCAGCAGCCCCGGACTAGCGGGGGGGGGAAGCTCCTACAATGAGCAGTTCTTC.